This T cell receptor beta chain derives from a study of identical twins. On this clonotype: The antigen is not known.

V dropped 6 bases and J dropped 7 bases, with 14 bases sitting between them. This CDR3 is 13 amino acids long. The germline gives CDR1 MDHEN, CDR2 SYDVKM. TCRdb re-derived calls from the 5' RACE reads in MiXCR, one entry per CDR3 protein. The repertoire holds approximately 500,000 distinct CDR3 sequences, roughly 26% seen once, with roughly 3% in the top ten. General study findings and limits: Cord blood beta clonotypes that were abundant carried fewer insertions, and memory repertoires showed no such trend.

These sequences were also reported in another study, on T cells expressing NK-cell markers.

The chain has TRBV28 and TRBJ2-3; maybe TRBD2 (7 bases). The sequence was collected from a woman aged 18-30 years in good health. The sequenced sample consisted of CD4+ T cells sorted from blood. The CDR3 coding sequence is TGTGCCAGCAGGGGGGGGGCACGCAATACGCAGTATTTT. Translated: CASRGGARNTQYF.